A single sample is the source of the 10 T cell receptor beta chains below, sequenced in a study of T cells in tuberculosis. TCRdb's copy holds only in-frame clones and misses some; the assay was immunoSEQ multiplex PCR. The data hold around 43,000 clones, with approximately 95% observed a single time. What was sequenced was PBMCs. The receptors here all came from a donor aged 10 to 29 with latent tuberculosis or without tuberculosis infection.

The rearrangement uses TRBV5-6 and TRBJ2-1; no clear D. V shed 0 bases and J shed 8 bases, with 6 bases lying between them. Germline V gives CDR1 SGHDT, CDR2 YYEEEE. This CDR3 comprises 12 residues. The CDR3 sequence: CASSLERDEQFF. In DNA form, the CDR3 reads TGTGCCAGCAGCTTGGAAAGAGATGAGCAGTTCTTC. The complete variable domain, with remaining parts taken from reference TRBV5-6 and TRBJ2-1, reads DAGVTQSPTHLIKTRGQQVTLRCSPKSGHDTVSWYQQALGQGPQFIFQYYEEEERQRGNFPDRFSGHQFPNYSSELNVNALLLGDSALYLCASSLERDEQFFGPGTRLTVL.

This chain joins TRBV28 and TRBJ2-1; 12 positions agree with TRBD2. Germline loops: CDR1 MDHEN, CDR2 SYDVKM. This CDR3 has 16 residues. V gave up 5 bases and J gave up 8 bases; unmatched junction bases: 10. This chain's CDR3 is CASSLPTSGGSDEQFF. The CDR3 nucleotides are TGTGCCAGCAGTCTCCCCACTAGCGGGGGGTCTGATGAGCAGTTCTTC.

V gene TRBV4-3 combines with J gene TRBJ2-1; TRBD1 aligns across 10 bases. CDR3 length: 17 amino acids. In germline, CDR1 is LGHNA, CDR2 YSLEER. V dropped 3 bases and J dropped 7; count of bases not matched to a gene: 12. Here the CDR3 reads CASSQTGPGQGRNEQFF. The CDR3 DNA reads as TGCGCCAGCAGCCAGACTGGACCGGGACAGGGGAGAAATGAGCAGTTCTTC.

The rearrangement links TRBV25-1 to TRBJ1-3; D perhaps matches TRBD1 (6 bases). Germline CDR1 and CDR2: MGHDK and SYGVNS. With 3 bases removed from V and 0 bases from J, the gap between germline ends came to 18 bases. CDR3 length equals 18 residues. The chain's CDR3 is CASSDEGHPRNSGNTIYF. The CDR3 coding sequence is TGTGCCAGCAGTGATGAGGGACACCCGAGAAACTCTGGAAACACCATATATTTT. The whole variable domain, remainder taken from reference TRBV25-1 and TRBJ1-3, is EADIYQTPRYLVIGTGKKITLECSQTMGHDKMYWYQQDPGMELHLIHYSYGVNSTEKGDLSSESTVSRIRTEHFPLTLESARPSHTSQYLCASSDEGHPRNSGNTIYFGEGSWLTVV.

This chain uses TRBV2 with TRBJ2-5; D gene unclear. The CDR3 loop spans 11 amino acids. V lost 7 bases, J lost 5 bases, and 8 bases lay in between. Per germline, CDR1 SNHLY and CDR2 FYNNEI. The CDR3 is CASNLLETQYF. In DNA, the CDR3 is TGTGCCAGCAATCTTTTGGAGACCCAGTACTTC.

As to this clone: A junction boundary mismatches the germline segment, possibly from a read error. The chain uses TRBV5-8 and TRBJ1-5; tentatively, D is TRBD1 (5 bases). Germline CDR1 is SGHTS and CDR2 is YDEGEE. This CDR3 region has 17 residues. CDR3 DNA sequence: TGTGCCAGCAGGTTGGCGAGGGGAGGGATAAGCAATCAGCCCCAGCATTTT. Protein product: CASRLARGGISNQPQHF.

This clone was seen only a few times. The rearrangement links TRBV6-6 to TRBJ2-1, with TRBD1 as a possible D gene (7 bases). Germline V lookup: CDR1 MNHNY, CDR2 SVGAGI (reference sequence). The ends were cut back, 6 bases at V and 7 bases at J, with 13 bases in the middle. The CDR3 has 13 residues. The CDR3 DNA is TGTGCCAGCAGCACCCCAGGGGGGAATGAGCAGTTCTTC. Amino acid sequence: CASSTPGGNEQFF.

J is TRBJ1-6 and V is TRBV28; D perhaps matches TRBD1 (5 bases). Germline V CDR1 and CDR2: MDHEN, SYDVKM. The V and J ends lost 3 bases and 10 bases respectively, with 25 bases between them. CDR3 size: 18 residues. CDR3 sequence reads: CASSFGLGLAGLGSPLHF. The CDR3 bases are TGTGCCAGCAGTTTCGGGCTTGGTCTCGCAGGGCTGGGATCACCCCTCCACTTT.

This clone was seen a single time. V gene TRBV10-1 combines with J gene TRBJ2-4, with D perhaps TRBD1 (6 bases). This CDR3 contains 14 residues. Germline V lookup: CDR1 WNHNN, CDR2 SYGVQD (reference sequence). Trimming removed 0 bases at V and 4 bases at J, with 7 bases between. CDR3 region: CASSESGQKNIQYF. The DNA of the CDR3 is TGCGCCAGCAGTGAGTCAGGACAGAAAAACATTCAGTACTTC.

The rearrangement joins TRBV18 to TRBJ2-7, with 7 nucleotides matching TRBD1. Unmatched junction bases numbered 8, after V lost 2 bases and J lost 4 bases. The CDR3 runs 15 residues. In germline, CDR1 is KGHSH, CDR2 LQKENI. DNA for the CDR3: TGTGCCAGCTCACCAGGGGCAGGGGGTTTGTACGAGCAGTACTTC. Its protein is CASSPGAGGLYEQYF.